Below, 25 T cell receptor beta chains from the same sample are listed, as sequenced in a study of blood T cell repertoires in COVID-19. Assay used: immunoSEQ multiplex PCR; TCRdb lists only in-frame clones, some missing. There are hundreds of thousands of clones in the sample; roughly 85% occur only once, and more than 10% lies in the top ten. Sequenced: peripheral blood. These receptors originate from a woman between 18 and 30 years old who had recovered from COVID-19.

The rearrangement uses TRBV9 and TRBJ1-1, with 9 bases lining up with TRBD1. The germline CDR1 and CDR2 sequences are SGDLS and YYNGEE. There are 16 residues in the CDR3. After removal of 0 bases from V and 6 bases from J, the junction contained 9 bases not matched to a gene. Written as DNA, the CDR3 is TGTGCCAGCAGCGTAGGTGGGACAGGGAGGGGAGCTGAAGCTTTCTTT. Translation: CASSVGGTGRGAEAFF.

This rearrangement joins TRBV30 to TRBJ2-3; tentatively, D is TRBD1 (5 bases). This CDR3 region has 11 residues. The V and J ends lost 4 bases and 8 bases respectively, with 10 bases between them. CDR1 and CDR2 (germline): GTSNPN, SVGIG (reference sequence). In DNA, the CDR3 is TGTGCCTGGACAGGGCAGTCTACGCAGTATTTT. It codes for CAWTGQSTQYF.

As DNA, the CDR3 is TGTGCCAGCAGTGCCTTATGGTCGGACAGAACTTCTAACTATGGCTACACCTTC. Residues: CASSALWSDRTSNYGYTF. The chain combines TRBV28 with TRBJ1-2; TRBD1 might be the D (6 bases). V lost 5 bases and J lost 0, with 22 bases in between. Germline V gene lookup returns CDR1 MDHEN and CDR2 SYDVKM. This CDR3 region has 18 residues.

This chain uses TRBV7-9 with TRBJ2-1; maybe TRBD2 (5 bases). Germline CDR1 and CDR2: SEHNR and FQNEAQ (reference sequence). Trimming removed 5 bases at V and 3 bases at J, with 11 bases between. The CDR3 runs to 14 residues. Here the CDR3 DNA reads TGTGCCAGCAGCGGGGAGACCTTCTACAATGAGCAGTTCTTC. Protein: CASSGETFYNEQFF. The whole variable domain, filled in from reference TRBV7-9 and TRBJ2-1, reads DTGVSQNPRHKITKRGQNVTFRCDPISEHNRLYWYRQTLGQGPEFLTYFQNEAQLEKSRLLSDRFSAERPKGSFSTLEIQRTEQGDSAMYLCASSGETFYNEQFFGPGTRLTVL.

The gene calls are TRBV7-9 and TRBJ2-5; TRBD1 agrees at 11 bases. Germline CDR1 reads SEHNR; CDR2 reads FQNEAQ (reference sequence). V dropped 4 bases and J dropped 4; count of bases not matched to a gene: 8. The CDR3 sequence is 16 residues long. CDR3 residues: CASSSGTGTGGETQYF. CDR3 coding DNA: TGTGCCAGCAGCTCCGGGACCGGGACAGGGGGAGAGACCCAGTACTTC.

The J gene is TRBJ1-1, the V gene TRBV6-2 or TRBV6-3; D unclear. Germline V gene lookup returns CDR1 MNHEY and CDR2 SVGEGT. Deletions cut 0 bases from V and 7 bases from J, with 9 bases between. The CDR3 spans 13 residues. CDR3 sequence reads: CASSYSNQNEAFF. The CDR3 DNA is TGTGCCAGCAGTTACTCGAATCAGAATGAAGCTTTCTTT.

The chain uses TRBV7-8 and TRBJ1-5; 8 positions match TRBD1. The CDR3 length is 19 residues. CDR1 and CDR2 (germline): SGHVS, FQNEAQ. With 4 bases clipped from V and 0 bases from J, the junction kept 14 bases outside the gene matches. CDR3 sequence (DNA): TGTGCCAGCAGCTACCGGGACAGGACCACCCCTTATAGCAATCAGCCCCAGCATTTT. Translation: CASSYRDRTTPYSNQPQHF.

The chain combines TRBV15 with TRBJ2-7; TRBD1 is a possible D gene (5 bases). The CDR3 runs to 14 residues. The germline CDR1 and CDR2 sequences are LNHNV and YYDKDF (reference sequence). Trimming pared 1 base from V and 0 bases from J, leaving 7 bases between. The CDR3 spells CATSRGRDSYEQYF. DNA of the CDR3: TGTGCCACCAGCAGAGGCAGGGACTCCTACGAGCAGTACTTC.

The chain carries TRBV9 and TRBJ1-2; 8 nucleotides match TRBD1. Germline trimming cut 1 base from V and 7 bases from J; bases unmatched to any gene: 3. CDR1 is SGDLS, CDR2 YYNGEE, per germline. The CDR3 length is 13 residues. The CDR3 region has the DNA TGTGCCAGCAGCGTACGACAGGGGTCTGGCTACACCTTC. This sequence encodes CASSVRQGSGYTF.

The chain links TRBV27 to TRBJ2-1; TRBD1 is a possible D gene (5 bases). The germline V and J ends were trimmed by 0 bases and 4 bases, with 13 bases remaining between them. The germline CDR1 and CDR2 sequences are MNHEY and SMNVEV (reference sequence). The CDR3 extends over 16 amino acids. This CDR3 is CASSLSAREVYNEQFF. CDR3 sequence (DNA): TGTGCCAGCAGTTTATCAGCCAGGGAAGTGTACAATGAGCAGTTCTTC.

The chain is built from TRBV2 and TRBJ1-4, with D maybe TRBD1 (6 bases). Germline V lookup: CDR1 SNHLY, CDR2 FYNNEI. The V end was cut by 6 bases, the J end by 1 base, with 9 bases between. This CDR3 contains 14 residues. The CDR3 loop reads CASSLQGTNEKLFF. The CDR3 DNA sequence: TGTGCCAGCAGCCTACAGGGAACTAATGAAAAACTGTTTTTT.

CDR3 nucleotide sequence: TGTGCCAGCAGCTCGGAGTTGGATGCTGAAGCTTTCTTT. It yields the protein CASSSELDAEAFF. The rearrangement joins TRBV7-9 to TRBJ1-1; D remains ambiguous. With 4 bases removed from V and 6 bases from J, the gap between germline ends came to 12 bases. This CDR3 is 13 amino acids long. Germline values: CDR1 SEHNR, CDR2 FQNEAQ (reference sequence).

The chain joins TRBV5-1 to TRBJ1-6, with TRBD1 matching over 8 bases. With V trimmed by 3 bases and J by 4 bases, 9 bases remained unmatched. This CDR3 contains 17 residues. The germline V gene has CDR1 SGHRS and CDR2 YFSETQ. CDR3 in amino acids: CASSSFGQGSYNSPLHF. CDR3 coding DNA: TGCGCCAGCAGCTCCTTTGGACAGGGATCTTATAATTCACCCCTCCACTTT.

This chain uses TRBV7-2 with TRBJ2-3, with 10 nucleotides matching TRBD1. The CDR3 has 15 residues. V was clipped by 5 bases and J by 4 bases; unmatched bases: 6. Germline V gene sequence: CDR1 SGHTA, CDR2 FQGNSA. CDR3 sequence reads: CASSRDRGIADTQYF. In DNA form, the CDR3 reads TGTGCCAGCAGCCGGGACAGGGGAATCGCAGATACGCAGTATTTT.

The chain carries TRBV23-1 and TRBJ2-3; D may be TRBD2 (6 bases). TRBV23-1 is an ORF, with its function uncertain. The CDR3 is 18 residues long. Trimming shortened V by 0 bases and J by 3 bases, and 19 bases separated the two germline ends. The CDR3 here is CASSQSEGRNPGTDTQYF. Written as DNA, the CDR3 is TGCGCCAGCAGTCAATCGGAGGGGCGGAATCCTGGGACAGATACGCAGTATTTT.

The chain combines TRBV7-6 with TRBJ1-3, with a weak D call TRBD1 (6 bases). Germline lookup yields CDR1 SGHVS and CDR2 FNYEAQ. Trimming took off 6 bases at V and 3 bases at J, with 12 bases between the two ends. The CDR3 loop spans 14 amino acids. Here the CDR3 DNA reads TGTGCCAGCAGTTGGGGGACAATTGGAAACACCATATATTTT. This gives the protein CASSWGTIGNTIYF.

J is TRBJ2-1 and V is TRBV4-1, with D tentatively TRBD2 (5 bases). Trimming cost V 1 base and J 4 bases, with 11 bases left between them. Germline V gene lookup returns CDR1 MGHRA and CDR2 YSYEKL. This CDR3 is 15 amino acids long. This CDR3 is CASSQGTGPYNEQFF. CDR3 coding DNA: TGCGCCAGCAGCCAAGGGACTGGACCTTACAATGAGCAGTTCTTC.

The count of this clone is one. The V gene is TRBV9, the J gene TRBJ2-3, with 13 nucleotides matching TRBD2. CDR1 is SGDLS, CDR2 YYNGEE, per germline. V shed 3 bases, J shed 1 base, and the junction held 2 bases outside the gene matches. The CDR3 has 16 amino acids. The CDR3 loop reads CASSGGTSGGTDTQYF. The CDR3 region has the DNA TGTGCCAGCAGCGGGGGGACTAGCGGGGGCACAGATACGCAGTATTTT.

V usage is TRBV7-2 and J usage is TRBJ2-5; D is undetermined. CDR1 and CDR2 (germline): SGHTA, FQGNSA. V was shortened by 1 base and J by 3 bases, with 9 bases between the two germline ends. This CDR3 has 14 amino acids. CDR3 protein: CASSLVPVKETQYF. The DNA of the CDR3 is TGTGCCAGCAGCTTAGTCCCCGTAAAAGAGACCCAGTACTTC.

A remark on this clone: Other DNA sequences in this sample translate to the same CDR3. The rearrangement uses TRBV27 and TRBJ2-7; 11 bases line up with TRBD2. The V segment lost 6 bases and the J segment 2 bases; nucleotides outside the gene matches: 6. This CDR3 region has 15 residues. CDR1 MNHEY and CDR2 SMNVEV come from the germline V gene (reference sequence). Here the CDR3 reads CASSLGTSGTYEQYF. Written as DNA, the CDR3 is TGTGCCAGCAGCCTCGGGACTAGCGGTACCTACGAGCAGTACTTC.

The chain is built from TRBV25-1 and TRBJ1-5; 8 nucleotides line up with TRBD1. The J segment lost 7 bases and the V segment lost 5 bases, leaving 7 bases of the junction unmatched. The CDR3 contains 14 residues. CDR1 is MGHDK, CDR2 SYGVNS, per germline. This CDR3 reads CASSSGGAGQPQHF. DNA for the CDR3: TGTGCCAGCAGTTCAGGGGGCGCGGGACAGCCCCAGCATTTT.

J is TRBJ1-3 and V is TRBV4-3; possibly TRBD1 for D (5 bases). V dropped 0 bases and J dropped 0 bases, with 18 bases sitting between them. Germline CDR1 LGHNA, CDR2 YSLEER. CDR3 length: 19 amino acids. The CDR3 reads CASSQDLRQGWDSGNTIYF. The CDR3 DNA reads as TGCGCCAGCAGCCAAGACCTTCGTCAGGGTTGGGACTCTGGAAACACCATATATTTT.

This chain joins TRBV10-3 and TRBJ1-4; no reliable D call. This CDR3 has 15 residues. Germline V gene sequence: CDR1 ENHRY, CDR2 SYGVKD. Trimming took off 3 bases at V and 7 bases at J, with 15 bases between the two ends. CDR3 protein: CAISDHLGKPEKLFF. CDR3 bases: TGTGCCATCAGTGACCACCTCGGGAAGCCTGAAAAACTGTTTTTT.

This clone appeared a few times. The genes are TRBV6-5 and TRBJ2-1, with TRBD2 matching 8 bases. Per the germline V gene, CDR1 is MNHEY and CDR2 is SVGAGI. V trimming: 4 bases; J trimming: 3 bases; junction bases outside the gene matches: 8. The CDR3 totals 16 residues. DNA for the CDR3: TGTGCCAGCAGTTCCCCACTAGCGGACCACTACAATGAGCAGTTCTTC. Translating it yields CASSSPLADHYNEQFF.

V is TRBV5-4 and J is TRBJ2-1, with D maybe TRBD1 (6 bases). Looked up from germline, CDR1 is SGHNT and CDR2 is YYREEE (reference sequence). The CDR3 sequence is 15 residues long. Between the trimmed V and J ends, which lost 5 bases and 8 bases, there was a span of 20 bases. The chain's CDR3 is CASRIRGSAEDEQFF. The CDR3, as DNA: TGTGCCAGCAGAATCAGGGGCTCTGCGGAAGATGAGCAGTTCTTC.